This is a list of T cell receptor beta chains from one sample in a study of control samples from healthy donors and cancer patients. Sequencing used immunoSEQ multiplex PCR; TCRdb keeps in-frame clones, though not all of them. The sample includes 30,000 or so clones, 94% seen only once; the top ten take approximately 6.6%. Sequenced sample: blood. The receptors here all came from a man aged 60-69 years in good health. Both conserved end residues are part of each CDR3. Each record gives: V gene, clone size, D gene, J gene, CDR3 protein, CDR3 DNA. A D gene is named only where the DNA matches it firmly. Some rows mark clone size as missing; the rest say once, few, many or name a class of expanded clone.

>TRBV4-1|NA|TRBD1|TRBJ2-5
CASSSPGQGYVRGETQYF
TGCGCCAGCAGTTCCCCGGGACAGGGTTATGTAAGAGGAGAGACCCAGTACTTC
>TRBV28|NA|NA|TRBJ1-2
CASSSPLGGSSNGYTF
TGTGCCAGCAGTTCTCCTCTTGGGGGCTCCTCCAATGGCTACACCTTC
>TRBV5-1|NA|TRBD1|TRBJ1-4
CASSQGALNEKLFF
TGCGCCAGCAGCCAGGGGGCCTTAAATGAAAAACTGTTTTTT
>TRBV12-3/TRBV12-4|NA|NA|TRBJ1-1
CASSLATEAFF
TGTGCCAGCAGTTTGGCTACTGAAGCTTTCTTT
>TRBV3-1/TRBV3-2|NA|TRBD1|TRBJ1-4
CASSQTGGDEKLFF
TGTGCCAGCAGCCAAACAGGGGGCGATGAAAAACTGTTTTTT
>TRBV6-5|once|NA|TRBJ1-5
CATLGGRNQPQHF
TGTGCCACCTTAGGGGGGAGGAATCAGCCCCAGCATTTT
>TRBV4-3|NA|TRBD2|TRBJ2-3
CASSQEGRGEGTQYF
TGCGCCAGCAGCCAAGAGGGTCGGGGGGAGGGCACGCAGTATTTT
>TRBV3-1/TRBV3-2|NA|TRBD1|TRBJ1-1
CASSLRQGEAFF
TGTGCCAGCAGCCTAAGACAGGGGGAAGCTTTCTTT
>TRBV18|NA|TRBD1|TRBJ1-1
CASSPGTGGNTEAFF
TGTGCCAGCTCACCGGGTACAGGGGGCAACACTGAAGCTTTCTTT
>TRBV18|NA|NA|TRBJ2-2
CASSQQGNTGELFF
TGTGCCAGCTCACAACAGGGGAACACCGGGGAGCTGTTTTTT
>TRBV11-3|once|TRBD2|TRBJ2-1
CASSLAAGGPSEQFF
TGTGCCAGCAGCTTAGCGGCGGGGGGGCCCTCTGAGCAGTTCTTC
>TRBV18|NA|NA|TRBJ1-4
CASSPAGVNEKLFF
TGTGCCAGCTCACCGGCGGGGGTTAATGAAAAACTGTTTTTT
>TRBV5-6|NA|NA|TRBJ1-5
CASSLGQGIQPQHF
TGTGCCAGCAGCTTGGGGCAGGGGATTCAGCCCCAGCATTTT
>TRBV6-2/TRBV6-3|NA|NA|TRBJ2-7
CASSYGAVSYEQYF
TGTGCCAGCAGTTACGGGGCAGTCTCCTACGAGCAGTACTTC
>TRBV19|NA|TRBD1|TRBJ1-1
CASSTDRGAEAFF
TGTGCCAGTAGTACGGACAGGGGGGCTGAAGCTTTCTTT
>TRBV9|NA|TRBD2|TRBJ2-1
CASSAALGLAGGNEQFF
TGTGCCAGCAGCGCAGCCTTGGGACTAGCGGGGGGCAATGAGCAGTTCTTC
>TRBV18|NA|NA|TRBJ1-5
CASSPSGGNQPQHF
TGTGCCAGCTCACCATCAGGAGGGAATCAGCCCCAGCATTTT
>TRBV19|few|TRBD1|TRBJ2-2
CASSLINPGTGTGELFF
TGTGCCAGTAGTTTAATCAATCCCGGGACAGGGACCGGGGAGCTGTTTTTT
>TRBV30|NA|TRBD1|TRBJ1-2
CAWSVIGLRDRGLPANGYTF
TGTGCCTGGAGTGTGATAGGGCTCCGGGACAGGGGTCTCCCAGCTAATGGCTACACCTTC
>TRBV10-3|NA|NA|TRBJ2-5
CAISPGVRTETQYF
TGTGCCATCAGTCCAGGGGTAAGAACGGAGACCCAGTACTTC
>TRBV28|NA|NA|TRBJ2-1
CASSKRGGRNEQFF
TGTGCCAGCAGCAAAAGGGGGGGCCGGAATGAGCAGTTCTTC
>TRBV6-6|NA|TRBD1|TRBJ1-4
CASLGRRGHEKLFF
TGTGCCAGCCTAGGACGCAGGGGGCATGAAAAACTGTTTTTT
>TRBV5-1|NA|NA|TRBJ1-2
CASSLASGTVNYGYTF
TGCGCCAGCAGCTTGGCCTCTGGGACGGTCAACTATGGCTACACCTTC
>TRBV30|NA|TRBD2|TRBJ2-7
CAWSPGTTLEQYF
TGTGCCTGGAGTCCCGGGACTACGTTGGAGCAGTACTTC
>TRBV5-6|NA|NA|TRBJ1-2
CASSLAGGLSSNYGYTF
TGTGCCAGCAGCTTGGCCGGGGGACTTTCCTCTAACTATGGCTACACCTTC
>TRBV6-2/TRBV6-3|NA|NA|TRBJ2-5
CASSYGGRGAQETQYF
TGTGCCAGCAGTTACGGGGGTCGGGGGGCTCAAGAGACCCAGTACTTC
>TRBV5-1|NA|NA|TRBJ2-5
CASHTSAFQETQYF
TGCGCCAGCCATACCTCAGCGTTCCAAGAGACCCAGTACTTC
>TRBV25-1|NA|TRBD1|TRBJ1-1
CASSGETRDSRLNTEAFF
TGTGCCAGCAGTGGGGAGACCCGGGACAGTAGATTGAACACTGAAGCTTTCTTT
>TRBV29-1|few|NA|TRBJ2-1
CSVPYYNEQFF
TGCAGCGTCCCCTATTACAATGAGCAGTTCTTC
>TRBV3-1/TRBV3-2|NA|NA|TRBJ2-2
CASSQVDGELFF
TGTGCCAGCAGCCAAGTCGACGGGGAGCTGTTTTTT
>TRBV3-1/TRBV3-2|NA|NA|TRBJ1-4
CASSPRLGEKLFF
TGTGCCAGCAGCCCAAGACTGGGGGAAAAACTGTTTTTT
>TRBV3-1/TRBV3-2|NA|NA|TRBJ1-6
CASSQGSGTNSPLHF
TGTGCCAGCAGCCAAGGGTCAGGAACCAATTCACCCCTCCACTTT
>TRBV7-9|NA|NA|TRBJ1-4
CASSLSPGDMNEKLFF
TGTGCCAGCAGCTTATCCCCCGGGGATATGAATGAAAAACTGTTTTTT
>TRBV5-4|few|TRBD1|TRBJ1-5
CASSVLFDRATSNQPQHF
TGTGCCAGCAGCGTGCTCTTCGACAGGGCAACAAGCAATCAGCCCCAGCATTTT
>TRBV18|once|NA|TRBJ1-1
CASSPQAQGMNTEAFF
TGTGCCAGCTCACCACAGGCACAGGGAATGAACACTGAAGCTTTCTTT
>TRBV5-4|NA|NA|TRBJ1-2
CASSLVGGLGNFDYTF
TGTGCCAGCAGCTTGGTCGGGGGGCTTGGTAATTTCGACTACACCTTC
>TRBV4-3|once|NA|TRBJ1-1
CASSQEEGYEAFF
TGCGCCAGCAGCCAAGAGGAGGGGTATGAAGCTTTCTTT
>TRBV5-4|once|TRBD2|TRBJ2-3
CASSLFGGGRTDTQYF
TGTGCCAGCAGCCTTTTCGGCGGGGGGCGCACAGATACGCAGTATTTT
>TRBV30|NA|NA|TRBJ2-1
CAWSASLTSNEQFF
TGTGCCTGGAGTGCTAGCCTTACCTCCAATGAGCAGTTCTTC
>TRBV6-2/TRBV6-3|NA|TRBD2|TRBJ2-1
CASSYRTSGGYNEQFF
TGTGCCAGCAGTTACCGGACTAGCGGGGGGTACAATGAGCAGTTCTTC
>TRBV5-1|NA|TRBD1|TRBJ1-4
CASSDTGDTLFF
TGCGCCAGCAGCGATACAGGGGATACACTGTTTTTT
>TRBV4-3|NA|NA|TRBJ1-4
CASSQQNTGLEEKLFF
TGCGCCAGCAGCCAACAAAACACAGGCCTGGAGGAAAAACTGTTTTTT
>TRBV18|NA|NA|TRBJ2-3
CASSPPVVQGDTQYF
TGTGCCAGCTCACCCCCCGTAGTTCAGGGAGATACGCAGTATTTT
>TRBV5-6|once|NA|TRBJ2-3
CASSLGGAPSTDTQYF
TGTGCCAGCAGCTTGGGAGGAGCGCCTAGCACAGATACGCAGTATTTT
>TRBV12-3/TRBV12-4|NA|NA|TRBJ1-1
CASRRRGNTEAFF
TGTGCCAGCAGACGGAGGGGGAACACTGAAGCTTTCTTT
>TRBV12-3/TRBV12-4|NA|NA|TRBJ1-2
CASLGQVSGGYTF
TGTGCCAGCTTGGGGCAGGTTTCTGGTGGCTACACCTTC
>TRBV7-9|NA|NA|TRBJ2-7
CASSLTRLKAF
TGTGCCAGCAGCTTAACCAGGCTGAAGGCCTTC
>TRBV7-2|NA|NA|TRBJ2-5
CASSSGQQETQYF
TGTGCCAGCAGCTCGGGACAACAAGAGACCCAGTACTTC
>TRBV6-4|NA|TRBD2|TRBJ2-6
CASSREVGANVLTF
TGTGCCAGCAGTCGGGAGGTTGGGGCCAACGTCCTGACTTTC
>TRBV18|NA|TRBD1|TRBJ1-4
CASSPDRGLTNEKLFF
TGTGCCAGCTCACCCGACAGGGGCCTAACTAATGAAAAACTGTTTTTT
>TRBV12-3/TRBV12-4|NA|TRBD1|TRBJ2-1
CASSVGDHRGQFF
TGTGCCAGCAGTGTGGGGGACCACAGGGGGCAGTTCTTC
>TRBV29-1|NA|NA|TRBJ2-2
CSVGVQQNTGELFF
TGCAGCGTTGGAGTACAGCAGAACACCGGGGAGCTGTTTTTT
>TRBV7-9|NA|NA|TRBJ1-1
CASSLEGIGAEAFF
TGTGCCAGCAGCTTAGAGGGGATAGGGGCTGAAGCTTTCTTT
>TRBV30|NA|NA|TRBJ1-1
CAWIPMGSSNTEAFF
TGTGCCTGGATCCCCATGGGGTCCTCGAACACTGAAGCTTTCTTT
>TRBV13|NA|NA|TRBJ2-5
CASSHTGSKGTQYF
TGTGCCAGCAGCCACACCGGGTCCAAAGGGACCCAGTACTTC